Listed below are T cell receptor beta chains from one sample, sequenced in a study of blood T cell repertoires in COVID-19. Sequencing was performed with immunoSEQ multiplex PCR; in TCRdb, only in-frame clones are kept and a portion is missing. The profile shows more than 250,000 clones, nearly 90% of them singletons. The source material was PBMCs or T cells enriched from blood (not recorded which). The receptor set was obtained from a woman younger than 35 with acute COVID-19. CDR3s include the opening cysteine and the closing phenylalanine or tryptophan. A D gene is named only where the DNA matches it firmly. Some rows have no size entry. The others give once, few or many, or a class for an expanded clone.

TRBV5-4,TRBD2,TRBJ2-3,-,TGTGCCAGCAGCTTACTAGCGGGAGCCGGTGGAGATACGCAGTATTTT,CASSLLAGAGGDTQYF
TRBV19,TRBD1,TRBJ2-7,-,TGTGCCAGTAGTAGGGACAGGGGCTACGAGCAGTACTTC,CASSRDRGYEQYF
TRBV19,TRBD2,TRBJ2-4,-,TGTGCCAGTAGTATAGGGGAGACTAGCCCAAAAAACATTCAGTACTTC,CASSIGETSPKNIQYF
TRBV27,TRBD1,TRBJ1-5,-,TGTGCCAGCGGCAATGGACAGGGTCTTCAGCCCCAGCATTTT,CASGNGQGLQPQHF
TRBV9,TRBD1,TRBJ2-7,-,TGTGCCAGCACGGTGGGACAGGGGTCCTACGAGCAGTACTTC,CASTVGQGSYEQYF
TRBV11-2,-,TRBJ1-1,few,TGTGCCAGCAGCTTCCCGCAGGGCTTGAACACTGAAGCTTTCTTT,CASSFPQGLNTEAFF
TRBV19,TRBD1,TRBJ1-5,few,TGTGCCAGTAGTATTAGGACAGGGGGCGGCAATCAGCCCCAGCATTTT,CASSIRTGGGNQPQHF
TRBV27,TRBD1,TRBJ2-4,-,TGTGCCAGCAGTTTAAGGGGGCCCAAAAACATTCAGTACTTC,CASSLRGPKNIQYF
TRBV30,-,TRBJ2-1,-,TGTGCCTGGACAGGGATTGCCGATGAGCAGTTCTTC,CAWTGIADEQFF
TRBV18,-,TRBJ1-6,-,TGTGCCAGCTCACCTGACAGAGATTCACCCCTCCACTTT,CASSPDRDSPLHF
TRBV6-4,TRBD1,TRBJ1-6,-,TGTGCCAGCAGTAGGACAGGGGATTCACCCCTCCACTTT,CASSRTGDSPLHF
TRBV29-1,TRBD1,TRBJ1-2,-,TGCAGCGTTTCGGCCGGGACAGACTATGGCTACACCTTC,CSVSAGTDYGYTF
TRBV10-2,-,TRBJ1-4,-,TGCGCCAGCAGTGAGTGGGAGTTCGGTGAAAAACTGTTTTTT,CASSEWEFGEKLFF
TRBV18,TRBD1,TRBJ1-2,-,TGTGCCAGCTCGGAACAGGGGAATGGCTACACCTTC,CASSEQGNGYTF
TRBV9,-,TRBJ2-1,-,TGTGCCAGCAGCGCCATTGACGGGGACTCCTACAATGAGCAGTTCTTC,CASSAIDGDSYNEQFF
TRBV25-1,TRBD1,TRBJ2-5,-,TGTGCCAGCACCGGGACAGGGGCAGAGACCCAGTACTTC,CASTGTGAETQYF
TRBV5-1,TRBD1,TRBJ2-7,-,TGCGCCAGCAGCTTAGGACAGGGGGCCGCCTACGAGCAGTACTTC,CASSLGQGAAYEQYF
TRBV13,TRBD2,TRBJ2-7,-,TGTGCCAGCCGTGCCCGGACTAGCGTTTACTACGAGCAGTACTTC,CASRARTSVYYEQYF
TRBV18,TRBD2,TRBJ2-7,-,TGTGCCAGCTCACCGGGACTAGCGGGAGGAGCCTACGAGCAGTACTTC,CASSPGLAGGAYEQYF
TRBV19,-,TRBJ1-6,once,TGTGCCAGTAGTGTTTCTCTAGGGAGCGGATCACCCCTCCACTTT,CASSVSLGSGSPLHF
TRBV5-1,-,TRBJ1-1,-,TGCGCCAGCAGGCCTACAGGGAACACTGAAGCTTTCTTT,CASRPTGNTEAFF
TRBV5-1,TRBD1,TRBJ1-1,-,TGCGCCAGCAGCTTAGTGACAGGGGTGGACACTGAAGCTTTCTTT,CASSLVTGVDTEAFF
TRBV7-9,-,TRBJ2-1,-,TGTGCCAGTAAAGGGGACTCCAATGAGCAGTTCTTC,CASKGDSNEQFF
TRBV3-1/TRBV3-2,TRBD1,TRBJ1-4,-,TGTGCCAGCAGCCCAATTACAGGGGGGAATGAAAAACTGTTTTTT,CASSPITGGNEKLFF
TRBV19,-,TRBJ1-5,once,TGTGCCAGTAGTATGTCGGGCAGGGATAGCAATCAGCCCCAGCATTTT,CASSMSGRDSNQPQHF
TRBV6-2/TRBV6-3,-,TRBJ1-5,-,TGTGCCAGCAGTTACTCGACCGGACAGCCCTATAGCAATCAGCCCCAGCATTTT,CASSYSTGQPYSNQPQHF
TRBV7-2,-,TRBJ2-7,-,TGTGCCAGCAGCTTAATTAGGACAGAAACCTACGAGCAGTACTTC,CASSLIRTETYEQYF
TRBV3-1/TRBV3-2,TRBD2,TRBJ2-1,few,TGTGCCAGCAGCCAATTGAGACTAGCGGGGGTCTACAATGAGCAGTTCTTC,CASSQLRLAGVYNEQFF
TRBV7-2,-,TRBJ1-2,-,TGTGCCAGCAGCTTAGCCACAGCAACCCCTAACTATGGCTACACCTTC,CASSLATATPNYGYTF
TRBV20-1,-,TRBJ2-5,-,TGCAGTGCTTTGACAGAAGAGACCCAGTACTTC,CSALTEETQYF
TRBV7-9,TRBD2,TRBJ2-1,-,TGTGCCAGCAGCTACCTCGGGAGGGGTTTGTACAATGAGCAGTTCTTC,CASSYLGRGLYNEQFF
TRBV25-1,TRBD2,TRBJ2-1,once,TGTGCCAGCAGTGAATATCCCCGGACTAGCGGGCCGTACAATGAGCAGTTCTTC,CASSEYPRTSGPYNEQFF
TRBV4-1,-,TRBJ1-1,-,TGCGCCAGCAGCCAAGTGAGGGTGATGAACACTGAAGCTTTCTTT,CASSQVRVMNTEAFF
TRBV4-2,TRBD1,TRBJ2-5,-,TGTGCCAGCAGCGTCGACAGGGGCGAGACCCAGTACTTC,CASSVDRGETQYF
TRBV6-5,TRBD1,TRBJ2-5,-,TGTGCCAGCAGCCACGGACAGGCCCAAGAGACCCAGTACTTC,CASSHGQAQETQYF
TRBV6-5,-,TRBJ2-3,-,TGTGCCAGCAGCCAGTCAGATACGCAGTATTTT,CASSQSDTQYF
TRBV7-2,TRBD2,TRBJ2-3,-,TGTGCCAGCAGCTTAGGTGATTCGGGAGGGGATACGCAGTATTTT,CASSLGDSGGDTQYF
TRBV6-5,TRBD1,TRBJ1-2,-,TGTGCCAGCAGTACATGGACAGGGGGCTTCCGCGGCTACACCTTC,CASSTWTGGFRGYTF
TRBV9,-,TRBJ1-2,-,TGTGCCAGCAGCGTAGAGTGGGCCGACTATGGCTACACCTTC,CASSVEWADYGYTF
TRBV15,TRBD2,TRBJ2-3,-,TGTGCCTCCAGGCGGGTCCCCGGGGCGGGAGGGCCATACACAGATACGCAGTATTTT,CASRRVPGAGGPYTDTQYF
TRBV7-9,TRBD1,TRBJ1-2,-,TGTGCCAGCAGCTTGAGGCGGGACAGGGGGGCGGGTGGCTACACCTTC,CASSLRRDRGAGGYTF
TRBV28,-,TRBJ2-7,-,TGTGCCAGCAGTCTGTACAGATCAGGGAGGAGATACGAGCAGTACTTC,CASSLYRSGRRYEQYF
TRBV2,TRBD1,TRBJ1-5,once,TGTGCCAGCAGCGGACAGGGGGGAGTTCAGCCCCAGCATTTT,CASSGQGGVQPQHF